These 22 T cell receptor beta chains were sequenced from one sample in a study of blood T cell repertoires in COVID-19. The data were produced by immunoSEQ multiplex PCR, yet TCRdb's version contains in-frame clones alone and is incomplete. The sample yields more than 200,000 clones, about 87% seen once. Sample: peripheral blood. The source is a woman in her 30s with COVID-19, enrolled during active disease.

The chain joins TRBV7-2 to TRBJ1-2; 7 nucleotides match TRBD1. Germline CDR1 SGHTA, CDR2 FQGNSA. V lost 1 base and J lost 8; bases outside the gene matches: 10. This CDR3 contains 15 residues. The CDR3, as DNA: TGTGCCAGCAGCTTAGTAGGGCAGGGGGAAGACGGCTACACCTTC. This encodes CASSLVGQGEDGYTF.

This rearrangement joins TRBV12-3 or TRBV12-4 to TRBJ1-2; D ambiguous. V dropped 5 bases and J dropped 2 bases, with 9 bases sitting between them. This CDR3 is built from 13 residues. CDR3 sequence: CASSPLQNYGYTF. The CDR3 nucleotides are TGTGCCAGCAGTCCGTTACAGAACTATGGCTACACCTTC.

The chain is built from TRBV11-3 and TRBJ2-2, with TRBD2 identical over 8 bases. The J segment lost 1 base and the V segment lost 5 bases, leaving 3 bases of the junction unmatched. From germline, CDR1 is SGHNT and CDR2 YENEEA. The length of the CDR3 is 15 residues. The CDR3 sequence: CASSGSGRNTGELFF. The CDR3 nucleotides are TGTGCCAGCAGCGGAAGCGGGAGGAACACCGGGGAGCTGTTTTTT.

This clone turned up a few times. The rearrangement joins TRBV10-1 to TRBJ2-1; 11 positions match TRBD2. The CDR3 has 14 amino acids. J lost 3 bases, V lost 5 bases, and 0 bases had no gene match. CDR1 is WNHNN, CDR2 SYGVQD, per germline (reference sequence). CDR3 coding DNA: TGCGCCAGCAGTACTAGCGGGAGCTACAATGAGCAGTTCTTC. Amino acids: CASSTSGSYNEQFF.

The chain employs TRBV20-1 and TRBJ2-3; TRBD2 might be the D (5 bases). Trimming took 3 bases from V and 0 from J, leaving 16 bases between them. Germline CDR1 and CDR2: DFQATT and SNEGSKA (reference sequence). The CDR3 runs to 16 residues. CDR3 sequence: CSASLPTGGSTDTQYF. In DNA form, the CDR3 reads TGCAGTGCTAGTCTACCTACGGGCGGGAGCACAGATACGCAGTATTTT.

This clone was seen only once. This chain links TRBV9 with TRBJ2-1; D is unclear. Trimming pared 4 bases from V and 8 bases from J, leaving 7 bases between. The CDR3 has 11 amino acids. Germline V gene data show CDR1 as SGDLS and CDR2 as YYNGEE. This CDR3 reads CASSLRDEQFF. The CDR3 nucleotides read TGTGCCAGCAGCCTTCGGGATGAGCAGTTCTTC.

This clone was found a few times. The V gene is TRBV7-2, the J gene TRBJ1-5; a weak D match, TRBD1 (5 bases). Germline V CDR1 and CDR2: SGHTA, FQGNSA. Trimming left V 0 bases short and J 4 bases short, with 10 bases between. This CDR3 has 15 amino acids. CDR3 nucleotides: TGTGCCAGCAGCTTAGCGCCAGGGAGGAATCAGCCCCAGCATTTT. It codes for CASSLAPGRNQPQHF.

This clone was seen once. The V and J genes are TRBV6-5 and TRBJ1-4; 7 bases match TRBD1. The V and J ends lost 0 bases and 6 bases, in that order; junction bases with no gene match: 7. The CDR3 has 16 residues. CDR1 MNHEY and CDR2 SVGAGI come from the germline V gene. DNA of the CDR3: TGTGCCAGCAGTTACTCGCCCGACAGGGCAGATGAAAAACTGTTTTTT. Translating gives CASSYSPDRADEKLFF.

The rearrangement uses TRBV2 and TRBJ2-2; 10 bases align to TRBD2. V lost 2 bases and J lost 6; bases outside the gene matches: 3. CDR3 length: 15 amino acids. Germline V gene sequence: CDR1 SNHLY, CDR2 FYNNEI. The CDR3 here is CASSERAGGAGELFF. The CDR3, as DNA: TGTGCCAGCAGTGAACGAGCGGGAGGGGCCGGGGAGCTGTTTTTT.

The J gene is TRBJ1-2, the V gene TRBV29-1; maybe TRBD1 (6 bases). The V and J ends lost 4 bases and 0 bases respectively, with 15 bases between them. Germline V gene data show CDR1 as SQVTM and CDR2 as ANQGSEA. There are 15 residues in the CDR3. The CDR3 loop reads CSVAGAPNSNYGYTF. The DNA of the CDR3 is TGCAGCGTTGCAGGGGCACCGAATTCTAACTATGGCTACACCTTC.

J is TRBJ1-5 and V is TRBV18; 7 nucleotides agree with TRBD1. The J segment lost 7 bases and the V segment lost 3 bases, leaving 6 bases of the junction unmatched. The CDR3 spans 14 residues. Germline CDR1 and CDR2: KGHSH and LQKENI. The CDR3 protein is CASSPPGQRQPQHF. CDR3 in DNA: TGTGCCAGCTCACCGCCGGGACAGCGGCAGCCCCAGCATTTT.

This rearrangement joins TRBV11-3 to TRBJ2-7; no clear D. The ends were cut back, 2 bases at V and 0 bases at J, with 5 bases in the middle. Germline V CDR1 and CDR2: SGHNT, YENEEA. The CDR3 spans 13 residues. The CDR3 DNA sequence: TGTGCCAGCAGCTTAACCAGCTCCTACGAGCAGTACGTC. It yields the protein CASSLTSSYEQYV.

The chain uses TRBV4-3 and TRBJ2-7, with TRBD1 as a possible D gene (8 bases). This CDR3 is built from 16 residues. V shed 0 bases and J shed 5 bases, with 17 bases lying between them. Germline CDR1 LGHNA, CDR2 YSLEER. DNA for the CDR3: TGCGCCAGCAGCCAAGAATCGAAACAGGGGGGGGACGAGCAGTACGTC. Its translation: CASSQESKQGGDEQYV.

The chain joins TRBV7-6 to TRBJ2-1; 9 bases map to TRBD1. V shed 1 base, J shed 5 bases, and the junction held 6 bases outside the gene matches. Germline CDR1 and CDR2: SGHVS and FNYEAQ. This CDR3 is built from 16 residues. The CDR3, as DNA: TGTGCCAGCAGCTTAGTTGGACAGGGGCAGCACAATGAGCAGTTCTTC. As protein: CASSLVGQGQHNEQFF.

The V gene is TRBV19, the J gene TRBJ2-3; 9 positions agree with TRBD2. The CDR3 spans 14 residues. The V segment lost 10 bases and the J segment 3 bases; nucleotides outside the gene matches: 8. Germline CDR1 LNHDA, CDR2 SQIVND (reference sequence). The CDR3 region is CATSTSGRTDTQYF. For the CDR3, the DNA is TGTGCCACCAGTACCAGCGGGAGGACAGATACGCAGTATTTT.

On this clone itself: At one boundary the junction diverges from the germline segment, which might be a read error. The chain links TRBV7-9 to TRBJ2-3, with 7 nucleotides matching TRBD2. The CDR3 runs to 12 residues. The germline gives CDR1 SEHNR, CDR2 FQNEAQ (reference sequence). CDR3 region: CASAERLAAHAF. The CDR3 nucleotides are TGTGCCAGCGCAGAGCGGCTAGCGGCCCACGCCTTT.

In its sample, this clone was seen a few times. The gene calls are TRBV19 and TRBJ1-4; the D is unclear. The CDR3 sequence is 15 residues long. Germline loops: CDR1 LNHDA, CDR2 SQIVND (reference sequence). The germline V and J ends were trimmed by 7 bases and 0 bases, with 12 bases remaining between them. The CDR3 region is CASTTTSSTNEKLFF. The CDR3, as DNA: TGTGCCAGTACCACAACCTCTTCAACTAATGAAAAACTGTTTTTT.

The rearrangement links TRBV7-9 to TRBJ2-2; D not certain. This CDR3 is 14 amino acids long. V lost 5 bases and J 1 base, leaving 8 bases between the germline ends. Germline CDR1 is SEHNR and CDR2 is FQNEAQ (reference sequence). In nucleotides, the CDR3 is TGTGCCAGCAGCCCGCACATGAACACCGGGGAGCTGTTTTTT. Encoded protein: CASSPHMNTGELFF.

The chain combines TRBV11-2 with TRBJ2-3; a weak D match, TRBD2 (6 bases). Germline CDR1 SGHAT, CDR2 FQNNGV. The CDR3 runs to 17 residues. V dropped 5 bases and J dropped 4 bases, with 22 bases sitting between them. DNA of the CDR3: TGTGCCAGCAGCCACCCCGTGTCGGGAGAACTCGCAGATACGCAGTATTTT. Translation: CASSHPVSGELADTQYF.

CDR3 protein: CATSQGGGKNTEAFF. CDR3 in DNA: TGTGCCACCAGCCAGGGAGGGGGAAAGAACACTGAAGCTTTCTTT. The V and J genes are TRBV24-1 and TRBJ1-1, with D perhaps matching TRBD1 (6 bases). In germline, CDR1 is KGHDR, CDR2 SFDVKD. CDR3 length: 15 residues. V was cut by 7 bases and J by 1 base, with 15 bases left in between.

V usage is TRBV7-6 and J usage is TRBJ2-3; tentatively, D is TRBD1 (6 bases). CDR3 length: 15 residues. Germline assignment: CDR1 SGHVS and CDR2 FNYEAQ. The germline V and J ends were trimmed by 5 bases and 1 base, with 13 bases remaining between them. CDR3 bases: TGTGCCAGCAGCCAGAGTCCAGGGGGCACAGATACGCAGTATTTT. Translated: CASSQSPGGTDTQYF.

Only one count was recorded for this clone. This chain joins TRBV6-2 or TRBV6-3 and TRBJ2-2; 8 bases match TRBD1. The CDR3 spans 16 residues. The germline CDR1 and CDR2 sequences are MNHEY and SVGEGT. V lost 6 bases and J lost 1; bases outside the gene matches: 7. CDR3 residues: CASSFSGTGNTGELFF. CDR3 nucleotide sequence: TGTGCCAGCAGCTTCTCCGGGACAGGGAACACCGGGGAGCTGTTTTTT.